The entry below describes one T cell receptor beta chain. Its antigen is as yet unknown. This entry comes from a study of cytomegalovirus exposure and HLA in healthy donors. Findings and limits, study-wide: Immune exposure information comprised only CMV serostatus.

V lost 4 bases and J 4 bases, leaving 11 bases between the germline ends. There are 15 residues in the CDR3. The primer mix had 60 Vbeta and 13 Jbeta primers. In the study's own analysis: The authors later counted roughly 79 million unique TCR beta chains, about 11 million of them shared. The table came from immunoSEQ multiplex PCR; TCRdb's copy has only in-frame clones and leaves some out. V, J and clone size were drawn from that table, and D and trimming were deduced from the DNA. The profile shows some 120,000 clones, more than 65% of them singletons. V is TRBV23-1 and J is TRBJ2-6; D remains unclear. TRBV23-1 is recorded as an ORF, its role being uncertain. Material: PBMCs. The TCR comes from a woman younger than 30 in good health and CMV-seropositive. The CDR3 coding sequence is TGCGCCAGCAGTCCGAGGTGCGCCGGGGCCAACGTCCTGACTTTC. This codes for CASSPRCAGANVLTF.